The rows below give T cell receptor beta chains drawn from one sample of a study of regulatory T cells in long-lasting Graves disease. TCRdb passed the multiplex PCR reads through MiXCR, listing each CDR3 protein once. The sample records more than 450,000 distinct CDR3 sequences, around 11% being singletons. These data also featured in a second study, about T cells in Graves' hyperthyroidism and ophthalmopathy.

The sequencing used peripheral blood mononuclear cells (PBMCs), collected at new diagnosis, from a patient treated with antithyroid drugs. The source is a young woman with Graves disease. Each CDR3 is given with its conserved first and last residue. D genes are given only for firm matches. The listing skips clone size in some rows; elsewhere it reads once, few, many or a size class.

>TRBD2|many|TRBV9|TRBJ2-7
TGTGCCAGCAGCGTAGGGGTAGCGGGGGCCTACGAGCAGTACTTC
CASSVGVAGAYEQYF
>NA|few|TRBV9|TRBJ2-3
TGTGCCAGCAGTTCTGGCAGGGCCACAGATACGCAGTATTTT
CASSSGRATDTQYF
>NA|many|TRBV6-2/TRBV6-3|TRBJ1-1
TGTGCCAGCAGTTACTCATCGGGGCGGACTGAAGCTTTCTTT
CASSYSSGRTEAFF
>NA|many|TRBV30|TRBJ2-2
TGTGCCTGGAGTGGAGGTCAGGGTTTGACCGGGGAGCTGTTTTTT
CAWSGGQGLTGELFF
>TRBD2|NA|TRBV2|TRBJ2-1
TGTGCCAGCAGTTCCTCCGGGACTAGGACCAACAATGAGCAGTTCTTC
CASSSSGTRTNNEQFF
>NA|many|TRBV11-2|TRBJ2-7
TGTGCCAGCAGGGCCCCCTTTCCGAGCTGGAACGAGCAGTACTTC
CASRAPFPSWNEQYF
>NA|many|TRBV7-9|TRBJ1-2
TGTGCCAGCAGCTTTGATCTACATGGCTACACCTTC
CASSFDLHGYTF
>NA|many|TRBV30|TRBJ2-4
TGTGCCTGGAGTGTAACAAGCCTAATCCAGTACTTC
CAWSVTSLIQYF
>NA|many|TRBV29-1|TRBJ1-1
TGCAGCGTACACAAAGAGAACACTGAAGCTTTCTTT
CSVHKENTEAFF
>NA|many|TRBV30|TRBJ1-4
TGTGCCCGGGGCGGACGGGGAAGGGTCGATGAAAAACTGTTTTTT
CARGGRGRVDEKLFF
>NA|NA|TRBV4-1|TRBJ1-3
TGCGCCAGCAGCCAAGTGGGGACGGGACCCTCTGGAAACACCATATATTTT
CASSQVGTGPSGNTIYF
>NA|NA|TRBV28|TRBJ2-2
TGTGCCAGCGTGTCCGGGAGAGTCGGGGAGCTGTTTTTT
CASVSGRVGELFF
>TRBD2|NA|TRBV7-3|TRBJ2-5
TGTGCCAGCAGCCCCTGGGGGACTAGCGACCAAGAGACCCAGTACTTC
CASSPWGTSDQETQYF
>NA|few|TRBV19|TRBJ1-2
TGTGCCAGTAGTACGGGGAACCGGGACAACTATGGCTACACCTTC
CASSTGNRDNYGYTF
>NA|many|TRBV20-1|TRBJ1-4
TGCAGTGCTAGAGTTGGCCTGATCCAAAAACTGTTTTTT
CSARVGLIQKLFF
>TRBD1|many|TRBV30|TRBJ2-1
TGTGCCTGGAGTGGGGGACAGGGGGCCTACAATGAGCAGTTCTTC
CAWSGGQGAYNEQFF
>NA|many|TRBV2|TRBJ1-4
TGTGCCAGCAGTGCTGACGAGGCAACTAATGAAAAACTGTTTTTT
CASSADEATNEKLFF
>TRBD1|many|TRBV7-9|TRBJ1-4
TGTGCCAGCAGCTCGGGACAGGGAAAAACTAATGAAAAACTGTTTTTT
CASSSGQGKTNEKLFF
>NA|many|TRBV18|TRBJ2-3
TGTGCCAGCAGCACCGGGACCAGTCACACAGATACGCAGTATTTT
CASSTGTSHTDTQYF
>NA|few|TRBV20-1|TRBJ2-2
TGCAGTACCACTCTTACTAGGAACACCGGGGAGCTGTTTTTT
CSTTLTRNTGELFF
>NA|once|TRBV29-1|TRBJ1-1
TGCAGCGGAGGGGGGCCCGAAGCTTTCTTT
CSGGGPEAFF
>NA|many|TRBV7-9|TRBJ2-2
TGTGCCAGCAGCTTAGTAGCGGCCGGGGAGCTGTTTTTT
CASSLVAAGELFF
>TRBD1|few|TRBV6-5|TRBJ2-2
TGTGCCAGCAGTTGGGGACAGGGGGTCACCGGGGAGCTGTTTTTT
CASSWGQGVTGELFF
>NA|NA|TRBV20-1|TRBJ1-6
TGCAGTGCTAGAAACCCACCCCTCCACTTT
CSARNPPLHF
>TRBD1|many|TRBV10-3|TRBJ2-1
TGTGCCATCAGTGAATACCAGGGGGACGTGGGTGAGCAGTTCTTC
CAISEYQGDVGEQFF
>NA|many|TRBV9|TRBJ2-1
TGTGCCAGCAGCCTCCAAGCGGCACTCCACAATGAGCAGTTCTTC
CASSLQAALHNEQFF
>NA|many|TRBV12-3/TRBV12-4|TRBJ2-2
TGTGCCAGCAGTCCGTGGGGGGAGCTGTTTTTT
CASSPWGELFF
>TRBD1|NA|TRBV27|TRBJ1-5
TGTGACAGGGGAGGGAGCAATCAGCCCCAGCATTTT
CDRGGSNQPQHF
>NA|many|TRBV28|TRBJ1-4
TGTGCCAGCAGTTTGCAGGGGCTAAAACTGTTTTTT
CASSLQGLKLFF
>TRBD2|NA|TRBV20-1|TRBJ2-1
TGCAGTGCTAGAGCTCTGAGCGGGGATAACTACAATGAGCAGTTCTTC
CSARALSGDNYNEQFF
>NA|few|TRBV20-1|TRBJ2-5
TGCAGTGCTACAAATTCTCTCCTGGGGGAGACCCAGTACTTC
CSATNSLLGETQYF